The present entry profiles one TCR beta chain with its context. These data come from a study of blood T cell repertoires in COVID-19. Study overall: Both acute and convalescent COVID-19 samples were obtained from the United States, Italy and Spain.

CDR1 SGHNT and CDR2 YENEEA come from the germline V gene. Trimming removed 10 bases at V and 3 bases at J, with 10 bases between. The CDR3 extends over 13 amino acids. Original handling: For nucleated cells, counts were estimated from reference gene primer amplification. Using immunoSEQ multiplex PCR, the repertoire was profiled, and TCRdb retains in-frame clones only, with some absent. V, J and clone size reflect that table, while D and trimming were determined from the DNA. Among roughly 100,000 clones, more than 80% were seen once, and the ten largest hold 3.5% to 5.5%. This TCR came from a human donor in a cohort sampled during active COVID-19. The sample consisted of peripheral blood. The gene calls are TRBV11-3 and TRBJ1-6; D might be TRBD1 (6 bases). This CDR3 reads CATGQSYNSPLHF. For the CDR3, the DNA is TGTGCCACAGGACAGAGCTATAATTCACCCCTCCACTTT.